Listed below are T cell receptor beta chains from one sample, sequenced in a study of blood T cell repertoires in COVID-19. TCRdb's table, derived via immunoSEQ multiplex PCR, lists solely in-frame clones and lacks some. This table holds more than 200,000 clones, about 89% found once. Sequenced: PBMCs or T cells enriched from blood (not recorded which). All receptors come from a young woman who had recovered from COVID-19. Both conserved end residues are part of each CDR3. A D gene is named only where the DNA matches it firmly. For some rows the clone size is stated as once, few or many, or as a class when expanded; others skip it.

V gene	clone size	D gene	J gene	CDR3 protein	CDR3 DNA
TRBV7-9	.	.	TRBJ2-4	CASSLDLAKNIQYF	TGTGCCAGCAGCTTAGATCTAGCCAAAAACATTCAGTACTTC
TRBV7-9	once	TRBD2	TRBJ2-7	CASSSALAGGYEQYF	TGTGCCAGCAGCTCAGCACTAGCGGGGGGGTACGAGCAGTACTTC
TRBV6-2/TRBV6-3	.	.	TRBJ1-2	CASSYKNRAGYTF	TGTGCCAGCAGTTACAAGAACAGGGCCGGCTACACCTTC
TRBV6-1	.	.	TRBJ1-2	CASSEQPMGGGYGYTF	TGTGCCAGCAGTGAACAACCCATGGGGGGGGGATATGGCTACACCTTC
TRBV13	.	.	TRBJ1-3	CAAPGTSGNTIYF	TGTGCCGCACCCGGGACATCGGGGAACACCATATATTTT
TRBV5-1	.	TRBD2	TRBJ2-2	CASSLTSGSGTGELFF	TGCGCCAGCAGCCTTACTAGCGGGAGCGGCACCGGGGAGCTGTTTTTT
TRBV6-2/TRBV6-3	once	.	TRBJ1-5	CASSPVAPQGVQPQHF	TGTGCCAGCAGTCCCGTCGCTCCCCAGGGTGTTCAGCCCCAGCATTTT
TRBV30	.	.	TRBJ1-5	CAWNYGDQPQHF	TGTGCCTGGAACTACGGTGATCAGCCCCAGCATTTT
TRBV9	.	.	TRBJ2-2	CASSGSRYSQFTGELFF	TGTGCCAGCAGCGGCAGTAGGTACAGCCAGTTCACCGGGGAGCTGTTTTTT
TRBV28	.	TRBD1	TRBJ1-1	CASSGGTASEAFF	TGTGCCAGCAGTGGAGGGACAGCCTCTGAAGCTTTCTTT
TRBV18	.	.	TRBJ1-2	CASHGQREYGYTF	TGTGCCAGCCATGGACAGCGCGAATATGGCTACACCTTC
TRBV28	.	.	TRBJ1-4	CASSQGPEKLFF	TGTGCCAGCAGCCAGGGCCCGGAAAAACTGTTTTTT
TRBV19	.	.	TRBJ1-1	CASSPRVGGRTEAFF	TGTGCCAGTAGTCCCCGGGTGGGAGGGCGCACTGAAGCTTTCTTT
TRBV19	.	TRBD2	TRBJ2-1	CASSKRLAERGNEQFF	TGTGCCAGTAGTAAAAGACTAGCGGAGAGGGGCAATGAGCAGTTCTTC
TRBV28	.	.	TRBJ1-1	CASSPPRPIAGGTEAFF	TGTGCCAGCAGCCCCCCACGGCCTATCGCCGGAGGGACTGAAGCTTTCTTT
TRBV6-2/TRBV6-3	.	.	TRBJ1-1	CASSQGRNTEAFF	TGTGCCAGCAGTCAGGGGCGGAACACTGAAGCTTTCTTT
TRBV5-1	once	.	TRBJ2-5	CASSMRVEETQYF	TGCGCCAGCAGTATGAGGGTAGAAGAGACCCAGTACTTC
TRBV7-9	.	TRBD2	TRBJ2-1	CASSLRTSGRNNEQFF	TGTGCCAGCAGCTTACGGACTAGCGGGAGGAACAATGAGCAGTTCTTC
TRBV11-2	.	.	TRBJ2-1	CASSLALSNEQFF	TGTGCCAGCAGCTTAGCTCTCAGCAATGAGCAGTTCTTC
TRBV7-8	.	TRBD1	TRBJ2-2	CASSPTPGTVPRELFF	TGTGCCAGCAGCCCGACCCCCGGGACAGTTCCGCGGGAGCTGTTTTTT
TRBV24-1	.	.	TRBJ2-6	CATSDLRSSGANVLTF	TGTGCCACCAGTGATTTGAGGAGCTCTGGGGCCAACGTCCTGACTTTC
TRBV28	.	TRBD1	TRBJ1-2	CASSPQGIGYGYTF	TGTGCCAGCAGTCCACAGGGGATCGGCTATGGCTACACCTTC
TRBV7-6	.	TRBD1	TRBJ1-1	CASSFPEQGAVNTEAFF	TGTGCCAGCAGCTTTCCAGAACAGGGGGCCGTGAACACTGAAGCTTTCTTT
TRBV5-1	.	TRBD1	TRBJ2-7	CASSPGQGSYEQYF	TGCGCCAGCAGCCCAGGACAGGGTTCCTACGAGCAGTACTTC
TRBV19	.	TRBD2	TRBJ2-1	CASSRTSRVNEQFF	TGTGCCAGTAGTAGGACTAGCAGGGTCAATGAGCAGTTCTTC
TRBV3-1/TRBV3-2	.	TRBD1	TRBJ1-2	CASSQVAQGAYGYTF	TGTGCCAGCAGCCAAGTGGCACAGGGGGCTTATGGCTACACCTTC
TRBV28	once	TRBD2	TRBJ2-4	CASSPRGTSGRNIQYF	TGTGCCAGCAGTCCAAGGGGGACTAGCGGGCGAAACATTCAGTACTTC
TRBV2	once	.	TRBJ2-3	CASLQRVTDTQYF	TGTGCCAGCTTGCAGAGGGTAACAGATACGCAGTATTTT
TRBV27	.	.	TRBJ2-3	CASSSPTDTQYF	TGTGCCAGCAGTTCCCCGACAGATACGCAGTATTTT
TRBV7-8	.	TRBD1	TRBJ1-2	CASSLRQGAGGYTF	TGTGCCAGCAGCCTAAGACAGGGGGCGGGTGGCTACACCTTC
TRBV30	.	.	TRBJ2-2	CAWSGAGRELFF	TGTGCCTGGAGTGGGGCAGGCAGGGAGCTGTTTTTT
TRBV27	.	TRBD2	TRBJ2-1	CASILGLANNEQFF	TGTGCCAGCATCCTAGGACTAGCTAACAATGAGCAGTTCTTC
TRBV9	.	TRBD2	TRBJ2-1	CASSVRVLAGVSNEQFF	TGTGCCAGCAGCGTAAGGGTCCTAGCGGGAGTTTCTAATGAGCAGTTCTTC
TRBV12-3/TRBV12-4	once	.	TRBJ1-1	CAGMGTTNTEAFF	TGTGCCGGCATGGGCACCACTAACACTGAAGCTTTCTTT
TRBV5-5	.	TRBD1	TRBJ1-5	CASSWTGADNQPQHF	TGTGCCAGCAGCTGGACAGGGGCCGACAATCAGCCCCAGCATTTT
TRBV27	.	TRBD1	TRBJ1-2	CASSSNLSGQGIGYGYTF	TGTGCCAGCAGTTCAAATTTGTCCGGACAGGGGATAGGATATGGCTACACCTTC
TRBV6-2/TRBV6-3	.	.	TRBJ1-1	CASSSIRRGMNTEAFF	TGTGCCAGCAGTTCGATCCGCCGCGGTATGAACACTGAAGCTTTCTTT
TRBV28	few	.	TRBJ1-5	CASSFNNQPQHF	TGTGCCAGCAGTTTTAACAATCAGCCCCAGCATTTT
TRBV6-5	.	TRBD2	TRBJ2-7	CASSLPPAGGPAQYF	TGTGCCAGCAGTTTGCCCCCAGCGGGAGGTCCGGCGCAGTACTTC
TRBV5-1	once	.	TRBJ2-7	CASSRYDSGATYEQYF	TGCGCCAGCAGCAGGTACGACTCAGGGGCGACTTACGAGCAGTACTTC
TRBV29-1	.	TRBD2	TRBJ2-7	CSVESGGGYEQYF	TGCAGCGTTGAATCTGGCGGGGGATACGAGCAGTACTTC
TRBV27	.	TRBD2	TRBJ2-7	CASSLGLAGGEQYF	TGTGCCAGCAGTCTTGGACTAGCGGGAGGCGAGCAGTACTTC
TRBV30	.	TRBD2	TRBJ2-7	CAWRGLASGSGEQYF	TGTGCCTGGAGGGGGCTGGCTAGCGGGTCCGGGGAGCAGTACTTC
TRBV28	.	.	TRBJ2-7	CASSLRGGDEQYF	TGTGCCAGCAGTTTACGGGGTGGCGACGAGCAGTACTTC